This TCR beta chain is from a study of early T cells in non-severe SARS-CoV-2 infection. Study as a whole: Unpaired chains resulted from sequencing bulk RNA of unsorted whole blood.

Unique molecular identifiers were attached to individual cDNA molecules. One entry per CDR3 protein results from TCRdb running MiXCR on the 5' RACE reads. The sample yields about 56,000 distinct CDR3 sequences, approximately 10% seen once. Whole-study results and caveats: Missing private and CD4 specificities, VDJdb matching favored anti-spike CD8 responses.

At least ten counts were recorded for this clonotype. Its antigen is undetermined. The CDR3 is made up of 14 amino acids. Germline V lookup: CDR1 SQVTM, CDR2 ANQGSEA. V was cut by 3 bases and J by 5 bases, with 16 bases left in between. Sequences were obtained from whole blood. The TCR originated in an adult who was a healthcare worker with PCR-confirmed SARS-CoV-2 infection or an uninfected control (not recorded which). The chain employs TRBV29-1 and TRBJ2-5; D possibly corresponds to TRBD1 (8 bases). CDR3 residues: CSVDLDRGGETQYF. For the CDR3, the DNA is TGCAGCGTTGACCTCGACAGGGGAGGGGAGACCCAGTACTTC.